This T cell receptor beta chain was sequenced for a study of blood T cell repertoires in COVID-19. Overall study: The origin of the acute and convalescent COVID-19 samples was the United States, Italy and Spain.

Germline V lookup: CDR1 SGHTS, CDR2 YDEGEE. The germline V and J ends were trimmed by 4 bases and 2 bases, with 16 bases remaining between them. The CDR3 is 16 amino acids. Produced via immunoSEQ multiplex PCR; TCRdb's table is partial and in-frame only. This sample carries 130,000 to 150,000 clones, about 89% of them seen once, and the ten largest clones take around 40%. The receptor was isolated from a man aged 45 to 65 who had recovered from COVID-19. Specimen: peripheral blood. This chain connects TRBV5-8 to TRBJ1-5; D is possibly TRBD1 (6 bases). The DNA for the CDR3 is TGTGCCAGCAGCCAATATAAGGGGGTAGGCAATCAGCCCCAGCATTTT. Translation gives CASSQYKGVGNQPQHF. The complete variable domain, with remaining parts taken from reference TRBV5-8 and TRBJ1-5, reads EAGVTQSPTHLIKTRGQQATLRCSPISGHTSVYWYQQALGLGLQFLLWYDEGEERNRGNFPPRFSGRQFPNYSSELNVNALELEDSALYLCASSQYKGVGNQPQHFGDGTRLSIL.